The next 5 T cell receptor beta chains were all read from a single sample in a study of blood T cells in healthy people across ages (dated by TCRdb to 2014 to 2015). Library preparation used 5' RACE. The sequencer was an Illumina HiSeq 2500. A second PCR of roughly 7 to 11 cycles was performed with a sample-barcoded 5' primer and a J-beta primer mix. The public sequencing data were trimmed at Q25 with fastp and processed into clonotypes with MiXCR by TCRdb, which kept only in-frame beta chains. Merged by CDR3 protein, the rows form single entries marked with the most common genes and DNA. In this sample the table shows roughly 1,700,000 distinct CDR3 sequences, over 25% of which occur a single time. The ten top clones hold 7% to 9% of the sample. Sequenced: blood. The origin of the receptors is a young woman in good health.

A few counts support this clonotype. The chain joins TRBV6-4 to TRBJ1-1; 7 bases are a match to TRBD1. Per the germline V gene, CDR1 is MRHNA and CDR2 is SNTAGT. The CDR3 is made up of 14 amino acids. Trimming cost V 6 bases and J 3 bases; bases outside gene matches: 7. CDR3 DNA: TGTGCCAGCAGGGCCACAGGGGTGGACACTGAAGCTTTCTTT. Residues: CASRATGVDTEAFF.

This clonotype was observed a handful of times. V is TRBV30 and J is TRBJ1-5; a weak D match, TRBD1 (5 bases). There are 13 residues in the CDR3. V shed 1 base and J shed 5 bases, with 9 bases lying between them. CDR1 is GTSNPN and CDR2 is SVGIG in the germline V gene (reference sequence). In DNA form, the CDR3 reads TGTGCCTGGAGTGAGGGGTTAGATCAGCCCCAGCATTTT. Its translation is CAWSEGLDQPQHF.

The chain is built from TRBV20-1 and TRBJ2-7; TRBD1 matches at 10 bases. The CDR3 has 14 amino acids. Trimming at V came to 2 bases and at J to 4 bases, leaving 5 bases not matched to a gene. Germline V gene lookup returns CDR1 DFQATT and CDR2 SNEGSKA (reference sequence). The CDR3: CSARRQGARYEQYF. The CDR3 DNA sequence: TGCAGTGCTAGAAGACAGGGGGCTCGTTACGAGCAGTACTTC.

The chain links TRBV4-1 to TRBJ1-6; TRBD1 matches at 9 bases. This CDR3 has 15 residues. The junction had 8 bases not matched to a gene; V was cut back by 6 bases and J by 8 bases. Germline V gene lookup returns CDR1 MGHRA and CDR2 YSYEKL. Here the CDR3 reads CASRRGGDRDSPLHF. For the CDR3, the DNA is TGCGCCAGCAGACGCGGCGGGGACAGGGATTCACCCCTCCACTTT.

This clonotype has a count of ten or more. The V and J genes are TRBV9 and TRBJ1-4, with D maybe TRBD1 (5 bases). There are 15 residues in the CDR3. Deletions cut 0 bases from V and 5 bases from J, with 11 bases between. Germline V gene lookup returns CDR1 SGDLS and CDR2 YYNGEE. As DNA, the CDR3 is TGTGCCAGCAGCGTAGCCCAGGGACCGAATGAAAAACTGTTTTTT. Amino acid sequence: CASSVAQGPNEKLFF.